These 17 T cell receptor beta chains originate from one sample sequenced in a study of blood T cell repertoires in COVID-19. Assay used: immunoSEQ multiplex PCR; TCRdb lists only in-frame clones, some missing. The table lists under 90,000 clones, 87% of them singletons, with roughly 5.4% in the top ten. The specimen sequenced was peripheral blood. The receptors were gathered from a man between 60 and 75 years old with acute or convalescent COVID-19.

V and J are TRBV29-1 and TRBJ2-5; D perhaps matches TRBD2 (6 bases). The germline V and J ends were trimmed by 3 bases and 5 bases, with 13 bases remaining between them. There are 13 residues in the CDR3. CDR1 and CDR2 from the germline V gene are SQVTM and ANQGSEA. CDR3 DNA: TGCAGCGTTGAGGGAGGTCAGGGCGAGACCCAGTACTTC. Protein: CSVEGGQGETQYF.

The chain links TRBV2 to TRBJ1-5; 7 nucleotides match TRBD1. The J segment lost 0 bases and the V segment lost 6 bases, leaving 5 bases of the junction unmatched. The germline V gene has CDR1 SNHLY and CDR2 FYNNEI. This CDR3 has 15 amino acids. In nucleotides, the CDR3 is TGTGCCAGCAGAACAGGGGACCATAGCAATCAGCCCCAGCATTTT. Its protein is CASRTGDHSNQPQHF.

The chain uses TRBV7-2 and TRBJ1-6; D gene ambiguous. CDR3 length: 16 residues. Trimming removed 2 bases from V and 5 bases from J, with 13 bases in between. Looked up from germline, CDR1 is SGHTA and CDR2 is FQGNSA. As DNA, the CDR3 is TGTGCCAGCAGCTTAAGGCCGGGTTATGATAATTCACCCCTCCACTTT. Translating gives CASSLRPGYDNSPLHF.

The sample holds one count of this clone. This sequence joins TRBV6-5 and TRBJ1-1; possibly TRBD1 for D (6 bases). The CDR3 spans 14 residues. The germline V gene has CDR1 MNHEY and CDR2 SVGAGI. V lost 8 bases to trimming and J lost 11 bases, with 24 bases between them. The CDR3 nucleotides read TGTGCCAGCGGGAGGGGTGGGACAACAACTAATGCTTTCTTT. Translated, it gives CASGRGGTTTNAFF.

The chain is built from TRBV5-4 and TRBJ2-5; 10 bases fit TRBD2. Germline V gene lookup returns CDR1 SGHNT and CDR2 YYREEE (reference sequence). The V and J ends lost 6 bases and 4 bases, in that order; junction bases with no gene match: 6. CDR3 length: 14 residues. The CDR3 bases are TGTGCCAGCACGCTAGCGGGGGAAGGAGAGACCCAGTACTTC. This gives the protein CASTLAGEGETQYF.

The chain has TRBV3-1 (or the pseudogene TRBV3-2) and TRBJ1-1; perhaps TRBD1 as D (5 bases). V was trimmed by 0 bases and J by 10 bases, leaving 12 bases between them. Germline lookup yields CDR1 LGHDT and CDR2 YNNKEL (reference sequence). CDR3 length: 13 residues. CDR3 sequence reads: CASSQETGEVAFF. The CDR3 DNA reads TGTGCCAGCAGCCAAGAAACAGGCGAGGTAGCTTTCTTT.

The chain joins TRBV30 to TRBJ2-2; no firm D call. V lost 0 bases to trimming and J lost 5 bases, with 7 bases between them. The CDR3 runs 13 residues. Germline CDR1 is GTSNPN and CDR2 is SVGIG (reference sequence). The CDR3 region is CAWSVRGTGELFF. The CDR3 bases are TGTGCCTGGAGTGTAAGAGGAACCGGGGAGCTGTTTTTT.

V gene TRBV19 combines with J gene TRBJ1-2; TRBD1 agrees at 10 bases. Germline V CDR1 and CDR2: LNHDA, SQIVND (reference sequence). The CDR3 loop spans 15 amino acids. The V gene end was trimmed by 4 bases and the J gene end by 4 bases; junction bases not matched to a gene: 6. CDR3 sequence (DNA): TGTGCCAGTAGTACGACAGGGGGCGCGGGCTATGGCTACACCTTC. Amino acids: CASSTTGGAGYGYTF.

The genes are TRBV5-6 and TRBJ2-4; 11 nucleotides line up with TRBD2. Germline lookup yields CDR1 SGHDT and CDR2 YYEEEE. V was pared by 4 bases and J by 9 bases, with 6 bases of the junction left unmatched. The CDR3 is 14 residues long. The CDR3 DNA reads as TGTGCCAGCAGCCATAGCGGGGGGGCAGTCATTCAGTACTTC. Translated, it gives CASSHSGGAVIQYF.

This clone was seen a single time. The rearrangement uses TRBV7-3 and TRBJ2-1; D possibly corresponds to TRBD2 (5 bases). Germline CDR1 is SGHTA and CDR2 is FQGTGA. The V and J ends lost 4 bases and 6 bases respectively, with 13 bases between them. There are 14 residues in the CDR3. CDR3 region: CASSSTLGSNEQFF. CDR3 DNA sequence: TGTGCCAGCAGCTCCACACTAGGCTCCAATGAGCAGTTCTTC.

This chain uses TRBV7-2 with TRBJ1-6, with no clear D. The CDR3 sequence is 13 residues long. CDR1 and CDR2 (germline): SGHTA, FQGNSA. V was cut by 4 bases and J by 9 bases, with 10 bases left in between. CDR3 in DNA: TGTGCCAGCAGCTCTATCACCTCTTCACCCCTCCACTTT. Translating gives CASSSITSSPLHF.

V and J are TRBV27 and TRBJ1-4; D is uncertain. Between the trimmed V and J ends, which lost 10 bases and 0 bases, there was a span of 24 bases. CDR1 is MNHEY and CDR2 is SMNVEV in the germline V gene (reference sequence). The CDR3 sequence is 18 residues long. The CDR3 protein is CATKSLSIPLSTNEKLFF. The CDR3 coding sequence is TGTGCCACTAAATCCTTATCAATTCCCCTATCAACTAATGAAAAACTGTTTTTT.

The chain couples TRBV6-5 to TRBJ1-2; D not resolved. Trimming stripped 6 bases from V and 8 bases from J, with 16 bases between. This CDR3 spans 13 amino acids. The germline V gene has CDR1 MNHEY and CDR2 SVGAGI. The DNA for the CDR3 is TGTGCCAGCAGCAACGTTGGTCCCGGGGGCTACACCTTC. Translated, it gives CASSNVGPGGYTF.

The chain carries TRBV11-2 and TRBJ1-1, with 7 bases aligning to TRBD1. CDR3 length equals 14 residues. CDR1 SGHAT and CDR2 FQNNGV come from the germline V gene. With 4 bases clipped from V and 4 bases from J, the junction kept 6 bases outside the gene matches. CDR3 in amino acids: CASSWRTGSTEAFF. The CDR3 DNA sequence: TGTGCCAGCAGCTGGAGGACAGGCAGCACTGAAGCTTTCTTT. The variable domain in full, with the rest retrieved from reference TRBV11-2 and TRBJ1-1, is EAGVAQSPRYKIIEKRQSVAFWCNPISGHATLYWYQQILGQGPKLLIQFQNNGVVDDSQLPKDRFSAERLKGVDSTLKIQPAKLEDSAVYLCASSWRTGSTEAFFGQGTRLTVV.

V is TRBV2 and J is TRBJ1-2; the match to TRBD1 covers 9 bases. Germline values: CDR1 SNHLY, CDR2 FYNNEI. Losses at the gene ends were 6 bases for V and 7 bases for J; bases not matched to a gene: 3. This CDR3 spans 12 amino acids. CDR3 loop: CASRGQGGGYTF. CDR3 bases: TGTGCCAGCAGGGGACAGGGCGGTGGCTACACCTTC.

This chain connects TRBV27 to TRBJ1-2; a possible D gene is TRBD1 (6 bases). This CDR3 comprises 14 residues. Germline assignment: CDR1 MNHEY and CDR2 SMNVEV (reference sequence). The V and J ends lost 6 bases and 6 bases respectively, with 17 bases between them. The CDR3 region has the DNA TGTGCCAGCAGCTCCGGAGGGGGGGCGAATGGCTACACCTTC. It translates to CASSSGGGANGYTF.

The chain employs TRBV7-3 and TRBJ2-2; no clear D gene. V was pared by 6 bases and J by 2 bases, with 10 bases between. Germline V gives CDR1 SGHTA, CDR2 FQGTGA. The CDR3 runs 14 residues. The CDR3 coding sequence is TGTGCCAGCAGTCCGACATATAACACCGGGGAGCTGTTTTTT. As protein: CASSPTYNTGELFF.